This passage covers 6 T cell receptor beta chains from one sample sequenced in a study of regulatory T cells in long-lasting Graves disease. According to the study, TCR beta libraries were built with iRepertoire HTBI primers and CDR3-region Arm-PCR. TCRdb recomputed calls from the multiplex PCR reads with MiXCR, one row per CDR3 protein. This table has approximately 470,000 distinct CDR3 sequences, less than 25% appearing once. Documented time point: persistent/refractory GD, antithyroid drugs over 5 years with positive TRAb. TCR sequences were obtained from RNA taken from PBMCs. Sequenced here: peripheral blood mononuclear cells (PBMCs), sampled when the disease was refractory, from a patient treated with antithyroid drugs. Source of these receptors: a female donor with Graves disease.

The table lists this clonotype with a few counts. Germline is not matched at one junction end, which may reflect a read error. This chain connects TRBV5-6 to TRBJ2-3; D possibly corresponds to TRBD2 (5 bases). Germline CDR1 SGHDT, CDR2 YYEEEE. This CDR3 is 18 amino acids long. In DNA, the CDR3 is TGTGCCAGCAGCTTCGGATATATGAACCTTCCTAGCACGGATACGCAGTATTTT. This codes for CASSFGYMNLPSTDTQYF.

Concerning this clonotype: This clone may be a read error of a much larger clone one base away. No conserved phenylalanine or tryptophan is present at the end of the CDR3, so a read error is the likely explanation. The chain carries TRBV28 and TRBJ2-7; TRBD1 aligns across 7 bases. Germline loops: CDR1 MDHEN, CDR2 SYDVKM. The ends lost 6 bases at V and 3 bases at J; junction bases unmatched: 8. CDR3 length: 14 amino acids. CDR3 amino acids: CASSNNRGSYEQYL. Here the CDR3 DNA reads TGTGCCAGCAGCAACAACAGGGGTAGCTACGAGCAGTACCTC.

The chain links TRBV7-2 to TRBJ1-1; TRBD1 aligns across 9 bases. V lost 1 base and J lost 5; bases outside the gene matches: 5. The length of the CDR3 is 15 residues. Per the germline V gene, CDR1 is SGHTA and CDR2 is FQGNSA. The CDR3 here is CASSLVGTGRTEAFF. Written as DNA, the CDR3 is TGTGCCAGCAGCTTAGTTGGGACAGGGCGGACTGAAGCTTTCTTT.

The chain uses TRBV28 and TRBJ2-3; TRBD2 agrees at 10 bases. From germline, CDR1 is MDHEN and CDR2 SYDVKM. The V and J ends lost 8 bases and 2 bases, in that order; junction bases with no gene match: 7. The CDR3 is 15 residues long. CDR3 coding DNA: TGTGCCAGCTGGAAGCGGGAGGGCCTCACAGATACGCAGTATTTT. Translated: CASWKREGLTDTQYF.

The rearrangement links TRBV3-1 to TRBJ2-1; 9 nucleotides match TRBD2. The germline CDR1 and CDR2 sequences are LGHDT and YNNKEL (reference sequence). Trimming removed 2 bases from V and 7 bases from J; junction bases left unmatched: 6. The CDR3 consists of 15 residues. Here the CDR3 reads CASSQISGRYNEQFF. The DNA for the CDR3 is TGTGCCAGCAGCCAAATCAGCGGGAGGTATAATGAGCAGTTCTTC.

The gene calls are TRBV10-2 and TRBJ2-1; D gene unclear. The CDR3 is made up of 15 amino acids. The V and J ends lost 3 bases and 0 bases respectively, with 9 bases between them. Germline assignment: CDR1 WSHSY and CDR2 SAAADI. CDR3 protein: CASSDVPSSYNEQFF. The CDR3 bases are TGCGCCAGCAGTGATGTCCCCAGCTCCTACAATGAGCAGTTCTTC.